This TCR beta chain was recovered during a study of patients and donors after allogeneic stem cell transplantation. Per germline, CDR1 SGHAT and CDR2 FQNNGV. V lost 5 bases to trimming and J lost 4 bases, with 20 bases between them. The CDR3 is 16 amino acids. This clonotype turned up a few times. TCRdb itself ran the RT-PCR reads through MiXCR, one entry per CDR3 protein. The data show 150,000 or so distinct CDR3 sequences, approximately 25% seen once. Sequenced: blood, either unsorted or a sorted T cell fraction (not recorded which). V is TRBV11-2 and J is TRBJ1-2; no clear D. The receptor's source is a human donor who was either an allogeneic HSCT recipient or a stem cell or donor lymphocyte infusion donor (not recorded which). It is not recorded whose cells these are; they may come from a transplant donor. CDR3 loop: CASSRNKGPLFYGYTF. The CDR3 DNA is TGTGCCAGCAGCCGGAACAAGGGCCCGCTTTTCTATGGCTACACCTTC.